What follows describes a single T cell receptor beta chain. Its antigen remains unknown. These data come from a study of cytomegalovirus exposure and HLA in healthy donors. Study observations and caveats: CMV serostatus was the only immune exposure information that was available.

The study ran its PCR with 60 Vbeta and 13 Jbeta primers. Sequenced by immunoSEQ multiplex PCR; TCRdb stores in-frame clones only, minus some. Of some 110,000 clones listed, approximately 74% are singletons. Trimming removed 3 bases from V and 2 bases from J; junction bases left unmatched: 6. The germline V gene has CDR1 MGHRA and CDR2 YSYEKL. The CDR3 is 15 residues long. The sequence was collected from a woman between 45 and 60 years old in good health and CMV-seropositive. The chain links TRBV4-1 to TRBJ2-7; 8 bases map to TRBD1. Source material: PBMCs. The CDR3 DNA reads TGCGCCAGCAGCCACCCGGGACAGGTGACCTACGAGCAGTACTTC. Translating it yields CASSHPGQVTYEQYF.